Shown below are 26 T cell receptor beta chains from a single sample sequenced in a study of blood T cells in healthy people across ages. Sample-barcoded 5' priming and a J-beta primer mix drove a second PCR of about 6 to 11 cycles. A single record per CDR3 protein comes from TCRdb applying MiXCR to the 5' RACE reads. This sample yields approximately 820,000 distinct CDR3 sequences, of which roughly 44% are seen a single time; under 20% belongs to the top ten. Source material: blood. The receptors here all came from a man aged 55 to 70 in good health.

The chain combines TRBV7-2 with TRBJ2-1; D is possibly TRBD2 (5 bases). Germline V gene lookup returns CDR1 SGHTA and CDR2 FQGNSA. The CDR3 contains 16 residues. Trimming stripped 2 bases from V and 4 bases from J, with 15 bases between. In DNA form, the CDR3 reads TGTGCCAGCAGCTTATCCGCCGCGGGCATTTACAATGAGCAGTTCTTC. As protein: CASSLSAAGIYNEQFF.

As regards this clonotype: At one of its ends the junction is not consistent with the germline gene, which may arise from a read error. The rearrangement joins TRBV5-6 to TRBJ2-4; 7 bases are a match to TRBD2. CDR1 and CDR2 from the germline V gene are SGHDT and YYEEEE. The CDR3 is 15 residues long. CDR3 region: CAGSLGLSGVNIQYF. CDR3 DNA sequence: TGTGCCGGCAGCTTGGGTCTGAGCGGGGTTAACATTCAGTACTTC.

This chain joins TRBV20-1 and TRBJ2-1, with 7 bases lining up with TRBD2. This CDR3 comprises 14 residues. Germline V CDR1 and CDR2: DFQATT, SNEGSKA (reference sequence). V dropped 3 bases and J dropped 4; count of bases not matched to a gene: 6. CDR3 residues: CSASTGGPYNEQFF. The CDR3 DNA is TGCAGTGCTAGTACGGGAGGCCCATACAATGAGCAGTTCTTC.

The chain combines TRBV20-1 with TRBJ2-4; D tentatively reads TRBD1 or TRBD2 (5 bases each). Germline V gene sequence: CDR1 DFQATT, CDR2 SNEGSKA (reference sequence). The length of the CDR3 is 14 residues. Trimming left V 0 bases short and J 9 bases short, with 15 bases between. The CDR3 bases are TGCAGTGCTAGAGAAGGGACCGATGTAGGCATTCAGTACTTC. Its protein product is CSAREGTDVGIQYF.

In its sample, this clonotype was seen a few times. The rearrangement joins TRBV7-9 to TRBJ2-7; TRBD1 agrees at 8 bases. The CDR3 runs 14 residues. V shed 7 bases and J 4 bases; nucleotides not matched to a gene: 9. Germline loops: CDR1 SEHNR, CDR2 FQNEAQ (reference sequence). The DNA for the CDR3 is TGTGCCAGCATCCCCGGGACAGGAAGATACGAGCAGTACTTC. Translated: CASIPGTGRYEQYF. The full variable domain, with the rest looked up from reference TRBV7-9 and TRBJ2-7, is DTGVSQNPRHKITKRGQNVTFRCDPISEHNRLYWYRQTLGQGPEFLTYFQNEAQLEKSRLLSDRFSAERPKGSFSTLEIQRTEQGDSAMYLCASIPGTGRYEQYFGPGTRLTVT.

The chain employs TRBV29-1 and TRBJ2-5; D possibly matches TRBD1 or TRBD2 (6 bases each). CDR3 length: 13 amino acids. Germline lookup yields CDR1 SQVTM and CDR2 ANQGSEA. Trimming left V 4 bases short and J 0 bases short, with 9 bases between. CDR3 region: CSVGGGYQETQYF. CDR3 DNA: TGCAGCGTTGGAGGGGGGTACCAAGAGACCCAGTACTTC.

V usage is TRBV6-2 or TRBV6-3 and J usage is TRBJ2-1; 9 nucleotides align to TRBD1. After removal of 5 bases from V and 7 bases from J, the junction contained 12 bases not matched to a gene. The germline CDR1 and CDR2 sequences are MNHEY and SVGEGT. There are 16 residues in the CDR3. The CDR3 coding sequence is TGTGCCAGCAGTCCACTCGACAGGGGGAAGGGGAATGAGCAGTTCTTC. This codes for CASSPLDRGKGNEQFF.

The genes are TRBV6-1 and TRBJ1-4; possibly TRBD1 for D (6 bases). Looked up from germline, CDR1 is MNHNS and CDR2 is SASEGT. The CDR3 is made up of 14 amino acids. Trimming stripped 4 bases from V and 8 bases from J, with 14 bases between. The CDR3 spells CASSVRGGREKLFF. DNA of the CDR3: TGTGCCAGCAGTGTGAGGGGGGGCAGGGAAAAACTGTTTTTT.

This clonotype has ten or more counts. The chain couples TRBV20-1 to TRBJ1-2, with no clear D. Germline V CDR1 and CDR2: DFQATT, SNEGSKA (reference sequence). The V end was cut by 3 bases, the J end by 9 bases, with 17 bases between. This CDR3 has 13 residues. CDR3 sequence (DNA): TGCAGTGCTAGTAAGGTCTTCCCGGGTAGCTACACCTTC. Translated, it gives CSASKVFPGSYTF.

The chain recombines TRBV21-1 with TRBJ2-2; the table calls TRBD2, which could not be checked here. TRBV21-1 is listed as a pseudogene. The CDR3 length is 18 residues. For the CDR3, the DNA is TGTGCCAGCAACAAACGGCAGATAGCGGGACCCTACACCGGGGAGCTGTTTTTT. Translating gives CASNKRQIAGPYTGELFF.

J is TRBJ2-7 and V is TRBV28; the D gene could be TRBD1 or TRBD2 (5 bases each). TRBJ2-5 matches the DNA end more closely, so the J call is doubtful. Germline V lookup: CDR1 MDHEN, CDR2 SYDVKM. The CDR3 is 16 residues long. CDR3 region: CASNAPSGRTQETQYF. CDR3 sequence (DNA): TGTGCCAGCAATGCTCCTTCGGGGCGGACGCAAGAGACCCAGTACTTC.

This clonotype was counted only a few times. V and J are TRBV6-5 and TRBJ2-3, with D perhaps assigned TRBD1 or TRBD2 (5 bases each). Deletions cut 5 bases from V and 4 bases from J, with 19 bases between. The CDR3 length is 16 residues. The germline V gene encodes CDR1 MNHEY and CDR2 SVGAGI. The chain's CDR3 is CASSPDSRPGADTQYF. DNA of the CDR3: TGTGCCAGCAGTCCAGACAGCCGCCCCGGGGCAGATACGCAGTATTTT.

V gene TRBV7-2 combines with J gene TRBJ2-5, with D perhaps assigned TRBD1 or TRBD2 (5 bases each). Gene TRBJ2-7 matches the end of the DNA better, so the J call may be wrong. CDR3 length: 14 amino acids. CDR1 SGHTA and CDR2 FQGNSA come from the germline V gene. The CDR3 nucleotides are TGTGCCAGCAGCCCTTCTATCGGGGCTCGCGAGCAGTACTTC. Protein: CASSPSIGAREQYF.

J is TRBJ2-1 and V is TRBV9; no firm D call. The germline V and J ends were trimmed by 4 bases and 9 bases, with 11 bases remaining between them. In germline, CDR1 is SGDLS, CDR2 YYNGEE. CDR3 length equals 12 residues. The CDR3 sequence: CASSMPEGEQFF. The CDR3 region has the DNA TGTGCCAGCAGCATGCCGGAAGGTGAGCAGTTCTTC.

The table lists this clonotype with a few counts. The chain employs TRBV20-1 and TRBJ2-7; 10 bases line up with TRBD2. The CDR3 runs to 16 residues. Germline V gene sequence: CDR1 DFQATT, CDR2 SNEGSKA (reference sequence). V gave up 0 bases and J gave up 0 bases; unmatched junction bases: 5. The CDR3 DNA follows: TGCAGTGCTAGAGATCCAGCGGGGGGGAGCTCCTACGAGCAGTACTTC. It translates to CSARDPAGGSSYEQYF.

V is TRBV15 and J is TRBJ1-6; possible D gene TRBD1, 6 bases. The CDR3 covers 14 residues. Germline lookup yields CDR1 LNHNV and CDR2 YYDKDF (reference sequence). V was shortened by 3 bases and J by 6 bases, with 9 bases between the two germline ends. In nucleotides, the CDR3 is TGTGCCACCAGCAGCCGGACAGCTAATTCACCCCTCCACTTT. Protein: CATSSRTANSPLHF.

The chain employs TRBV28 and TRBJ1-1, with TRBD1 as a possible D gene (6 bases). Trimming pared 5 bases from V and 8 bases from J, leaving 15 bases between. The germline gives CDR1 MDHEN, CDR2 SYDVKM. The CDR3 length is 13 residues. CDR3 sequence: CASSAGTLIEAFF. Written as DNA, the CDR3 is TGTGCCAGCAGTGCCGGGACATTGATAGAAGCTTTCTTT.

Only a few counts were recorded for this clonotype. This may stem from a read error, because a much larger clone lies one nucleotide away. The chain employs TRBV20-1 and TRBJ2-1; D gene unclear. This CDR3 is built from 10 residues. Trimming left V 6 bases short and J 15 bases short, with 15 bases between. In germline, CDR1 is DFQATT, CDR2 SNEGSKA (reference sequence). CDR3: CSADPDLRFF. The CDR3 DNA reads TGCAGTGCCGATCCGGATCTTCGGTTCTTC.

This clonotype was detected a few times. The J gene is TRBJ2-7, the V gene TRBV5-1; 7 positions match TRBD1. The V segment lost 0 bases and the J segment 2 bases; nucleotides outside the gene matches: 2. Germline values: CDR1 SGHRS, CDR2 YFSETQ. The CDR3 is 14 residues long. CDR3 residues: CASSLEQGAYEQYF. DNA of the CDR3: TGCGCCAGCAGCTTGGAGCAGGGGGCCTACGAGCAGTACTTC.

The chain has TRBV3-1 and TRBJ2-5; tentatively, D is TRBD2 (6 bases). The DNA end is more similar to TRBJ2-7, so the J call may be wrong. CDR1 LGHDT and CDR2 YNNKEL come from the germline V gene (reference sequence). The CDR3 is 16 amino acids. CDR3 nucleotide sequence: TGTGCCAGCAGCGCCCGACTAGATGCCTCCGTCGACGAGCAGTACTTC. Residues: CASSARLDASVDEQYF.

This clonotype has only a few counts. The chain employs TRBV6-1 and TRBJ1-2; D is possibly TRBD1 (5 bases). V lost 0 bases and J lost 3, with 11 bases in between. The CDR3 runs 15 residues. Germline-derived CDR1 and CDR2 are MNHNS and SASEGT. The CDR3: CASSEAGVVYYGYTF. The CDR3 DNA reads as TGTGCCAGCAGTGAAGCAGGGGTGGTTTACTATGGCTACACCTTC.

The chain is built from TRBV20-1 and TRBJ1-2; 9 bases line up with TRBD1. Per germline, CDR1 DFQATT and CDR2 SNEGSKA (reference sequence). With V trimmed by 0 bases and J by 7 bases, 6 bases remained unmatched. The CDR3 runs 14 residues. The CDR3: CSARDRDRACGYTF. CDR3 DNA: TGCAGTGCTAGAGATCGGGACAGGGCGTGTGGCTACACCTTC.

The chain recombines TRBV5-6 with TRBJ2-1; 9 bases align to TRBD1. Looked up from germline, CDR1 is SGHDT and CDR2 is YYEEEE. J was trimmed by 8 bases and V by 1 base; bases with no gene match: 7. There are 15 residues in the CDR3. The CDR3 bases are TGTGCCAGCAGCTTGTTCCGGGACAGGGAGTATGAGCAGTTCTTC. It is translated as CASSLFRDREYEQFF.

This clonotype was seen more than once but under ten times. The V gene is TRBV9, the J gene TRBJ2-4; 8 bases align to TRBD2. The end of the DNA aligns better with TRBJ2-5, so the J call may be wrong. Germline V gene lookup returns CDR1 SGDLS and CDR2 YYNGEE. The CDR3 has 17 amino acids. In DNA, the CDR3 is TGTGCCAGCAGCGCCACCCTGTATCGGGGGGGCGGGGAGACCCAGTACTTC. Amino acids: CASSATLYRGGGETQYF.

In this sample, this clonotype turned up a few times. The rearrangement links TRBV6-1 to TRBJ2-3; TRBD1 is a possible D gene (6 bases). Germline V gives CDR1 MNHNS, CDR2 SASEGT. This CDR3 is 14 amino acids long. The V end lost 3 bases, the J end lost 1 base, and 8 bases lay between the germline ends. The CDR3 coding sequence is TGTGCCAGCAGTGATGACAGGCGCACAGATACGCAGTATTTT. The encoded protein is CASSDDRRTDTQYF.

The chain carries TRBV3-1 and TRBJ2-5; possibly TRBD1 for D (6 bases). In germline, CDR1 is LGHDT, CDR2 YNNKEL (reference sequence). The V end was cut by 3 bases, the J end by 1 base, with 9 bases between. CDR3 size: 14 residues. CDR3 coding DNA: TGTGCCAGCAGCCACACAGGGACCCAAGAGACCCAGTACTTC. It translates to CASSHTGTQETQYF.